The present TCR beta chain was sequenced within a study of response to subunit inactivated influenza vaccine. This clonotype was detected once. TCRdb re-analysed the RT-PCR reads in MiXCR, keeping a single row per CDR3 protein. Of some 800,000 distinct CDR3 sequences in the sample, 21% were seen once. Germline V gene data show CDR1 as KGHDR and CDR2 as SFDVKD. The CDR3 runs to 13 residues. Trimming shortened V by 11 bases and J by 8 bases, and 18 bases separated the two germline ends. The rearrangement links TRBV24-1 to TRBJ2-4, with D unclear. The sequenced sample was PBMCs from blood, obtained 5 to 6 days after vaccination. The TCR comes from a man aged 45-60 years who received an inactivated influenza vaccine. The CDR3 DNA reads TGTGCCATATCTCAGAAGGGAAGGGACATTCAGTACTTC. Residues: CAISQKGRDIQYF.